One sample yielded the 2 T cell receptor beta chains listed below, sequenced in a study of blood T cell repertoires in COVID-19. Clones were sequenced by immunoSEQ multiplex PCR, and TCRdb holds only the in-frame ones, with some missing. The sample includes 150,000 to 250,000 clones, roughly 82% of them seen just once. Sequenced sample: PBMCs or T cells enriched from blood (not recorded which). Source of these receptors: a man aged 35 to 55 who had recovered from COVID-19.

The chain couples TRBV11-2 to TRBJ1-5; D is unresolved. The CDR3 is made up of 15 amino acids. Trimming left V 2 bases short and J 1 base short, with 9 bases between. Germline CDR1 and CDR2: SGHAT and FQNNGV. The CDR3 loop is CASSLNTGSNQPQHF. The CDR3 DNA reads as TGTGCCAGCAGCTTAAACACGGGGAGCAATCAGCCCCAGCATTTT.

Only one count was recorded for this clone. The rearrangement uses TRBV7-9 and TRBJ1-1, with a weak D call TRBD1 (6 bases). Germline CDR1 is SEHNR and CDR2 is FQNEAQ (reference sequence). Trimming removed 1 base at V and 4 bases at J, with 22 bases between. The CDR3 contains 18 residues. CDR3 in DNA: TGTGCCAGCAGCTTAGTTACGGGGGGGCGGTCGTTTAGCACTGAAGCTTTCTTT. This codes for CASSLVTGGRSFSTEAFF. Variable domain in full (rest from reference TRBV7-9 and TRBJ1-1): DTGVSQNPRHKITKRGQNVTFRCDPISEHNRLYWYRQTLGQGPEFLTYFQNEAQLEKSRLLSDRFSAERPKGSFSTLEIQRTEQGDSAMYLCASSLVTGGRSFSTEAFFGQGTRLTVV.